One and the same sample provided the 2 T cell receptor beta chains below, sequenced in a study of cytomegalovirus exposure and HLA in healthy donors. The PCR contained 60 Vbeta and 13 Jbeta primers. Sequencing used immunoSEQ multiplex PCR; TCRdb keeps in-frame clones, though not all of them. The sample has 120,000 to 150,000 clones, 79% seen once. The sample was PBMCs. The source is a woman in her thirties or forties in good health and CMV-seropositive.

The chain combines TRBV5-1 with TRBJ2-3; 9 positions match TRBD2. Germline trimming cut 2 bases from V and 8 bases from J; bases unmatched to any gene: 9. CDR3 size: 15 residues. Germline lookup yields CDR1 SGHRS and CDR2 YFSETQ. The CDR3 protein is CASSLGVAGVGTQYF. For the CDR3, the DNA is TGCGCCAGCAGCTTAGGGGTAGCGGGGGTCGGTACGCAGTATTTT.

J is TRBJ2-7 and V is TRBV6-5, with 10 bases fitting TRBD2. The V gene's germline CDR1 is MNHEY and CDR2 SVGAGI. Unmatched junction bases numbered 3, after V lost 0 bases and J lost 4 bases. This CDR3 has 15 amino acids. This CDR3 reads CASSYSTSGYYEQYF. CDR3 nucleotides: TGTGCCAGCAGTTACTCGACTAGCGGGTATTACGAGCAGTACTTC.